This T cell receptor beta chain was captured in a study of control samples from healthy donors and cancer patients. Some clones are missing from TCRdb's copy, which holds only in-frame ones; the method was immunoSEQ multiplex PCR. The data show roughly 58,000 clones, about 90% seen once. Germline assignment: CDR1 SGHVS and CDR2 FQNEAQ. V was shortened by 1 base and J by 2 bases, with 6 bases between the two germline ends. CDR3 length: 14 residues. This clone was counted once. The chain links TRBV7-8 to TRBJ1-3; D unclear. Sequenced: PBMCs. The receptor was isolated from a woman between 55 and 75 years old with lung cancer. CDR3 amino acids: CASSLGVAGNTIYF. CDR3 in DNA: TGTGCCAGCAGCTTAGGGGTGGCTGGAAACACCATATATTTT.